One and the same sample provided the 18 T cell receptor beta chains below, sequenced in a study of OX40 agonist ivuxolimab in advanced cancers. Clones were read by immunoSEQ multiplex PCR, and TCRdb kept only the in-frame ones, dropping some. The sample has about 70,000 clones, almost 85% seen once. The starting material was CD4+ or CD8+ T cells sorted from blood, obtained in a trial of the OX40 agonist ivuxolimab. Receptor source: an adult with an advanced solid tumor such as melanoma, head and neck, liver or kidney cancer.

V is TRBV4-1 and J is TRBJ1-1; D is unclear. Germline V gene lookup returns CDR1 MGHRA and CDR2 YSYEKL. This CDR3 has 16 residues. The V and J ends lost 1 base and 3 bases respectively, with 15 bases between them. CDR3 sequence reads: CASSQVNMGFYTEAFF. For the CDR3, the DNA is TGCGCCAGCAGCCAAGTAAATATGGGGTTTTACACTGAAGCTTTCTTT.

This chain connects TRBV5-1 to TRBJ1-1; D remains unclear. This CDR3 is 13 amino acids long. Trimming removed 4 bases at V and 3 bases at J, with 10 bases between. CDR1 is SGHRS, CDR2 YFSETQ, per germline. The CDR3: CASSTSRDTEAFF. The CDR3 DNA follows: TGCGCCAGCAGCACGAGTAGGGACACTGAAGCTTTCTTT.

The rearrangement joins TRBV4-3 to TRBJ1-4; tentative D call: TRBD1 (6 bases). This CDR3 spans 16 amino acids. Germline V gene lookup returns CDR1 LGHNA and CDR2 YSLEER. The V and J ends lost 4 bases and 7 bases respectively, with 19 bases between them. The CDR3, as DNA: TGCGCCAGCAGCCGTAACCGCAGGAGGGGGGCTGAAAAACTGTTTTTT. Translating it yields CASSRNRRRGAEKLFF.

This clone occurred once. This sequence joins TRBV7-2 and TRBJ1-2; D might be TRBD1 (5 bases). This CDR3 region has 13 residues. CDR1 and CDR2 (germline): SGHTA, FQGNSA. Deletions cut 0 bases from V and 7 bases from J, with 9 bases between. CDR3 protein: CASSLARGGGYTF. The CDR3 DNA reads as TGTGCCAGCAGCTTAGCGAGGGGTGGTGGCTACACCTTC.

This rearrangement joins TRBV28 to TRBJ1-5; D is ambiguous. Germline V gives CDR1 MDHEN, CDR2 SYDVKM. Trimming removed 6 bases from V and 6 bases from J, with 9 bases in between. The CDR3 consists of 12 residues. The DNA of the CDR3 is TGTGCCAGCAGACTGGACGGTCAGCCCCAGCATTTT. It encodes CASRLDGQPQHF.

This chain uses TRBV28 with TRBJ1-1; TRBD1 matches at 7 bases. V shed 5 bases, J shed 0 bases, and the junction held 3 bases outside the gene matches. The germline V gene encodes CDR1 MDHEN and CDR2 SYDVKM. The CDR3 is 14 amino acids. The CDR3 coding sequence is TGTGCCAGCAGTGGGGGACAGCTGAACACTGAAGCTTTCTTT. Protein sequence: CASSGGQLNTEAFF.

CDR3 bases: TGTGCCAGCAGTCGCCTTGGACTAGCGGGAGTTACCTCCTACAATGAGCAGTTCTTC. It specifies CASSRLGLAGVTSYNEQFF. The chain has TRBV27 and TRBJ2-1; 13 nucleotides match TRBD2. The CDR3 is made up of 19 amino acids. CDR1 is MNHEY and CDR2 is SMNVEV in the germline V gene (reference sequence). J was trimmed by 0 bases and V by 5 bases; bases with no gene match: 10.

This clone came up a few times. The DNA for the CDR3 is TGTGCCAGCAGCGACAATAGCGGGGGGCTCCTGGCCCAGTACTTC. Its translation: CASSDNSGGLLAQYF. The chain uses TRBV7-7 and TRBJ2-5; TRBD2 matches 10 bases. Germline CDR1 reads SSHAT; CDR2 reads FNYEAQ (reference sequence). With 5 bases clipped from V and 9 bases from J, the junction kept 12 bases outside the gene matches. The length of the CDR3 is 15 residues.

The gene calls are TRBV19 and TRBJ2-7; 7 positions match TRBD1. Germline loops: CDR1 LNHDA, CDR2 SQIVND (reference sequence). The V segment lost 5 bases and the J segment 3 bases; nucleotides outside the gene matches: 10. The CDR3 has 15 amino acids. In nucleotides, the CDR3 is TGTGCCAGTAGTTGGCAAACAGGGGACCTCTACGAGCAGTACTTC. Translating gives CASSWQTGDLYEQYF.

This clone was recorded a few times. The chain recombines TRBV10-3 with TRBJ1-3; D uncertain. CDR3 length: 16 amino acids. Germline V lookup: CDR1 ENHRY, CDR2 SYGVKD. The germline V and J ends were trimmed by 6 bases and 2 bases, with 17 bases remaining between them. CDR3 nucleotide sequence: TGTGCCATCAGCCTCACCCCCCAGGCGCCTGGAAACACCATATATTTT. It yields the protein CAISLTPQAPGNTIYF.

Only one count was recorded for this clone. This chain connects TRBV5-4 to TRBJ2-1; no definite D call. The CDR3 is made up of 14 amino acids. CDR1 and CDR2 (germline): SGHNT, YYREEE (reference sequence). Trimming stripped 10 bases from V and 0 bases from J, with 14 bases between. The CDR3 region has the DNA TGTGCCGTACCCTTGGACGGCTCCTACAATGAGCAGTTCTTC. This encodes CAVPLDGSYNEQFF.

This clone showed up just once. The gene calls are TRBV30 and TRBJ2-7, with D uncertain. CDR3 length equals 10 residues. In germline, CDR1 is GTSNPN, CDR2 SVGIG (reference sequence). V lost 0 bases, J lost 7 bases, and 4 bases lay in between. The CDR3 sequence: CAWSVREQYF. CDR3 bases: TGTGCCTGGAGTGTAAGGGAGCAGTACTTC.

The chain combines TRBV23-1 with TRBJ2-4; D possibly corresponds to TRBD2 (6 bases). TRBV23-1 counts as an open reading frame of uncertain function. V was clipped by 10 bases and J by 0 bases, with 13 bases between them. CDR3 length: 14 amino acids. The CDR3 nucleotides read TGCGCCAAAGGGACTGTTTTAGCCAAAAACATTCAGTACTTC. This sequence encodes CAKGTVLAKNIQYF.

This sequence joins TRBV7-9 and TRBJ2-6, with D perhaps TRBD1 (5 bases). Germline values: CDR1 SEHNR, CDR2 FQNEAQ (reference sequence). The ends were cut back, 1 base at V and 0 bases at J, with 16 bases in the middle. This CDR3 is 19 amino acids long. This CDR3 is CASSLDPRRAFSGANVLTF. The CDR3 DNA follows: TGTGCCAGCAGCTTAGACCCACGCAGGGCTTTCTCTGGGGCCAACGTCCTGACTTTC.

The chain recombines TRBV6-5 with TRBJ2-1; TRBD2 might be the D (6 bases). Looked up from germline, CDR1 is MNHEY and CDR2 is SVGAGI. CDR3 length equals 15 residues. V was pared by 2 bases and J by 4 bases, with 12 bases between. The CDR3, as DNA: TGTGCCAGCAGTTACAATCGGGGGATATACAATGAGCAGTTCTTC. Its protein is CASSYNRGIYNEQFF.

The CDR3 loop is CASSPGGAGEKLFF. In DNA, the CDR3 is TGTGCCAGCAGTCCCGGGGGCGCGGGTGAAAAACTGTTTTTT. The gene calls are TRBV2 and TRBJ1-4, with D perhaps matching TRBD1 (6 bases). CDR1 and CDR2 (germline): SNHLY, FYNNEI. The ends were cut back, 5 bases at V and 7 bases at J, with 14 bases in the middle. The CDR3 spans 14 residues.

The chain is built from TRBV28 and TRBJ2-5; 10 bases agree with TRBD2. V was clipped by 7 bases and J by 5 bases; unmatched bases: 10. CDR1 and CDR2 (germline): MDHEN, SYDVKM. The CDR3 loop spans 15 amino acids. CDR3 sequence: CASIRLAGDGETQYF. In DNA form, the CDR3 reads TGTGCCAGCATTAGGCTAGCGGGAGACGGGGAGACCCAGTACTTC.

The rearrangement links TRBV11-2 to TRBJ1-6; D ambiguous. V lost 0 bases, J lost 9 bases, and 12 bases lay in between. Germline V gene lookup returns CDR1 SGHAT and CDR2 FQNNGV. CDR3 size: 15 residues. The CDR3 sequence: CASSLEVGGFSPLHF. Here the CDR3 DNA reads TGTGCCAGCAGCTTAGAAGTAGGTGGATTTTCACCCCTCCACTTT.